This TCR beta chain was captured in a study of T cells in Graves' hyperthyroidism and ophthalmopathy. Patients showing uncontrolled infection, other autoimmune disease, pregnancy or lactation were ineligible. PBMCs stemmed from approximately 10 ml fresh peripheral blood. Amplified TCR beta CDR3 regions derived from RNA transcripts. RT-PCR in the first round (using the HTBI primer set) targeted the TCR CDR3. TCRdb used MiXCR to reprocess the multiplex PCR reads, holding one entry per CDR3 protein. Of 300,000 to 400,000 distinct CDR3 sequences listed, roughly 20% were seen once; the top ten hold around 47%. As to this clonotype: Its target is unknown.

The germline V gene has CDR1 SNHLY and CDR2 FYNNEI. The V gene end was trimmed by 7 bases and the J gene end by 7 bases; junction bases not matched to a gene: 4. The CDR3 length is 14 residues. Notes on the study in general: With a median lead of around 6.7 months before onset, the model predicted ophthalmopathy. Most clonotypes expanded in thyroid above 0.001 were likewise present in blood.

The rearrangement links TRBV2 to TRBJ2-3; 14 nucleotides align to TRBD2. Sequenced input: blood. This receptor was identified in a woman in her forties or fifties with Graves' hyperthyroidism. The CDR3: CASTGTSGGHTQYF. The CDR3 DNA reads TGTGCCAGCACTGGGACTAGCGGGGGCCATACGCAGTATTTT.